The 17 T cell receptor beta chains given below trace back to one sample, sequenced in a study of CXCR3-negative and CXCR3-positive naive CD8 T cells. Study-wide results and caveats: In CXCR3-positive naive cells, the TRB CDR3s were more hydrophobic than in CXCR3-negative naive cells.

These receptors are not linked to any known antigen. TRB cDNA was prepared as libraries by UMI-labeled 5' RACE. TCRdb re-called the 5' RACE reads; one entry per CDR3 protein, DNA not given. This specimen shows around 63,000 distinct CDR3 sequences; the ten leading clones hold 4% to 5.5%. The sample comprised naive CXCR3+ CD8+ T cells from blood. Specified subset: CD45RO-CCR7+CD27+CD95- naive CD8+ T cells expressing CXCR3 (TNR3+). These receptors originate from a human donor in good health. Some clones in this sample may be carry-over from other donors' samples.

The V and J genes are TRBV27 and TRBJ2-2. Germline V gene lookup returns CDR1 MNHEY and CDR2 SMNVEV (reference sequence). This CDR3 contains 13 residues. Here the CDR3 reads CASSWTNTGELFF.

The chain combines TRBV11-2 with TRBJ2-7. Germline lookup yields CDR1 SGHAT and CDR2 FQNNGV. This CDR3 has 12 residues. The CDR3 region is CASSLEVYEQYF. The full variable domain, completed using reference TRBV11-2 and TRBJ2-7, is EAGVAQSPRYKIIEKRQSVAFWCNPISGHATLYWYQQILGQGPKLLIQFQNNGVVDDSQLPKDRFSAERLKGVDSTLKIQPAKLEDSAVYLCASSLEVYEQYFGPGTRLTVT.

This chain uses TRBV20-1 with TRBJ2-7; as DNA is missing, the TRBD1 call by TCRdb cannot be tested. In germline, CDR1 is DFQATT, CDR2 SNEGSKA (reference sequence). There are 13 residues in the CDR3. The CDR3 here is CSAAGRKSYEQYF.

The chain's CDR3 is CSVEDAGTASYEQYF. The chain links TRBV29-1 to TRBJ2-7; without DNA, the TCRdb call of TRBD1 cannot be checked. Germline V CDR1 and CDR2: SQVTM, ANQGSEA. The CDR3 length is 15 residues.

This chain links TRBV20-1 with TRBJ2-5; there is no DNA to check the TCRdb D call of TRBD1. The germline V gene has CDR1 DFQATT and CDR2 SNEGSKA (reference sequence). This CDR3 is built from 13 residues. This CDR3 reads CSARGEYQETQYF.

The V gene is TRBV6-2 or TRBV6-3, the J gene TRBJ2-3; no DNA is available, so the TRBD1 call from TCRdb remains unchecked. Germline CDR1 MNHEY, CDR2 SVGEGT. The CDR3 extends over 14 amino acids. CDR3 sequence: CASSLTGPTDTQYF.

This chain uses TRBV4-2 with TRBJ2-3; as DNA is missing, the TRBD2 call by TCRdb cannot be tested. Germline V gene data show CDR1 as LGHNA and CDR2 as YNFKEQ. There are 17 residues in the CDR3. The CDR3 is CASSQGTSAGGTDTQYF.

CDR3 region: CASSQHSGQGAWNEQFF. This sequence joins TRBV14 and TRBJ2-1; TCRdb's D call, TRBD1, is unchecked because there is no DNA. Germline CDR1 reads SGHDN; CDR2 reads FVKESK. There are 17 residues in the CDR3. Based on the CDR3 plus reference TRBV14 and TRBJ2-1, the full variable domain is EAGVTQFPSHSVIEKGQTVTLRCDPISGHDNLYWYRRVMGKEIKFLLHFVKESKQDESGMPNNRFLAERTGGTYSTLKVQPAELEDSGVYFCASSQHSGQGAWNEQFFGPGTRLTVL.

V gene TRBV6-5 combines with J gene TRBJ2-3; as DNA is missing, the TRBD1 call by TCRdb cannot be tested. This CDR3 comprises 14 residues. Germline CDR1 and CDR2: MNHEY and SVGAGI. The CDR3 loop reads CASSALRGRDTQYF.

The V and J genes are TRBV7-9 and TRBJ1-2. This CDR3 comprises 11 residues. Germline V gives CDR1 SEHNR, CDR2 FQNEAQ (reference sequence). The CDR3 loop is CASSLSFGYTF.

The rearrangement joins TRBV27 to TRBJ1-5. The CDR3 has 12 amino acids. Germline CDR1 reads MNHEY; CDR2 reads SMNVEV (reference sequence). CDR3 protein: CASSYQGQPQHF.

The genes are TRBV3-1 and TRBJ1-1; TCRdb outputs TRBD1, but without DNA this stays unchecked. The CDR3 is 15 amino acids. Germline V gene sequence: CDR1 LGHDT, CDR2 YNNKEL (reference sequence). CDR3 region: CASSQEMGGRSEAFF.

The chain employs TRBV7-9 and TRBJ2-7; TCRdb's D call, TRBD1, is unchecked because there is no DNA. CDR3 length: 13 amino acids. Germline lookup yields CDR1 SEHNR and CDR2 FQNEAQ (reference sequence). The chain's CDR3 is CASSSSTGAPIYF. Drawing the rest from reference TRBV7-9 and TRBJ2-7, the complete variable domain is DTGVSQNPRHKITKRGQNVTFRCDPISEHNRLYWYRQTLGQGPEFLTYFQNEAQLEKSRLLSDRFSAERPKGSFSTLEIQRTEQGDSAMYLCASSSSTGAPIYFGPGTRLTVT.

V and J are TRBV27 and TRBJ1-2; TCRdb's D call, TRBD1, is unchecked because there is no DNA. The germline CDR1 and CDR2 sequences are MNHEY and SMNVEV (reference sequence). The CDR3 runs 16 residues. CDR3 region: CASSLTPTGQNYGYTF.

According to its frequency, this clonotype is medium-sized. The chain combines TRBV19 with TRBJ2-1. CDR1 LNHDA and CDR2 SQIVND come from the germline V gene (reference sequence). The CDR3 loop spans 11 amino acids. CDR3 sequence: CASSIWDEQFF.

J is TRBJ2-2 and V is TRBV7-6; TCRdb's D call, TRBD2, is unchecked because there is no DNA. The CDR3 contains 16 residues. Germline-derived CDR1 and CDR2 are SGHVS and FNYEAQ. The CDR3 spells CASSFLAGGHTGELFF.

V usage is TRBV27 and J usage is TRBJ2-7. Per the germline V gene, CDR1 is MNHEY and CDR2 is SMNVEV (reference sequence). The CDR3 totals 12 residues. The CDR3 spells CASSEVGYEQYF.